A selection of T cell receptor beta chains follows, all from one sample in a study of blood T cell repertoires in COVID-19. Assay used: immunoSEQ multiplex PCR; TCRdb lists only in-frame clones, some missing. The sample lists a few hundred thousand clones, roughly 87% occurring once. Specimen: PBMCs or T cells enriched from blood (not recorded which). The receptors derive from a man between 18 and 35 years old who had recovered from COVID-19. The CDR3 runs from the conserved cysteine through the conserved F or W. The D gene is left open where the match is weak. Size values are once, few and many counts, or a class for expanded clones, and some rows have none.

J gene,D gene,clone size,V gene,CDR3 length,CDR3 DNA,CDR3 protein
TRBJ2-7,NA,NA,TRBV4-1,15,TGCGCCAGCAGCCAAGACGGGATGGGGTCCTACGAGCAGTACTTC,CASSQDGMGSYEQYF
TRBJ2-7,NA,few,TRBV4-2,14,TGTGCCAGCAGTTCGACAATCACTTCCTACGAGCAGTACTTC,CASSSTITSYEQYF
TRBJ1-5,TRBD1,NA,TRBV19,16,TGTGCCACCCCGGGACAGGATGCTTATAGCAATCAGCCCCAGCATTTT,CATPGQDAYSNQPQHF
TRBJ2-1,NA,NA,TRBV9,15,TGTGCCAGCAGCGTGTACTCCAACTCCTACAATGAGCAGTTCTTC,CASSVYSNSYNEQFF
TRBJ2-5,NA,NA,TRBV5-6,16,TGTGCCAGCACAATGTTCGGCTTGGCAGGGGAAGAGACCCAGTACTTC,CASTMFGLAGEETQYF
TRBJ1-2,NA,NA,TRBV9,14,TGTGCCAGCAGCGCTGGGGCAGGCAACTATGGCTACACCTTC,CASSAGAGNYGYTF
TRBJ2-7,NA,once,TRBV3-1/TRBV3-2,14,TGTGCCAGCAGCCCACTCGCGGTGTCCTACGAGCAGTACTTC,CASSPLAVSYEQYF
TRBJ2-6,NA,NA,TRBV11-3,16,TGTGCCAGCAGCTTGTCGGGGACTTCTGGGGCCAACGTCCTGACTTTC,CASSLSGTSGANVLTF
TRBJ1-1,NA,NA,TRBV5-1,14,TGCGCCAGCAGCTTGGAGGCAGGGTCCACTGAAGCTTTCTTT,CASSLEAGSTEAFF
TRBJ1-4,TRBD1,few,TRBV11-2,15,TGTGCCAGCAGCTCATCAGGGGGCTGGAGTGAAAAACTGTTTTTT,CASSSSGGWSEKLFF
TRBJ1-4,NA,NA,TRBV19,16,TGTGCCAGTAGTTCTTTTAAAGGGGCCTCTAATGAAAAACTGTTTTTT,CASSSFKGASNEKLFF
TRBJ1-3,NA,once,TRBV7-9,14,TGTGCCAGCAGCTCCCGACAGAGTGGAAACACCATATATTTT,CASSSRQSGNTIYF
TRBJ1-2,TRBD1,NA,TRBV18,14,TGTGCCAGCTCACTCGGGACAGGGGGAGAGGGCTACACCTTC,CASSLGTGGEGYTF
TRBJ1-6,NA,NA,TRBV5-6,16,TGTGCCAGCAGCCAAGGACCGCGTGGGGCTAATTCACCCCTCCACTTT,CASSQGPRGANSPLHF
TRBJ1-2,TRBD1,once,TRBV15,17,TGTGCCACCAGCAGAGAGAGACGAGGAGGGGGCGGCTATGGCTACACCTTC,CATSRERRGGGGYGYTF
TRBJ1-4,NA,NA,TRBV30,12,TGTGCCTGGAGAGGGAGTAATGAAAAACTGTTTTTT,CAWRGSNEKLFF
TRBJ2-3,NA,NA,TRBV5-1,11,TGCGCCAGCAGCTTGACTGGTACGCAGTATTTT,CASSLTGTQYF
TRBJ2-1,NA,NA,TRBV2,13,TGTGCCAGCAAACAGGGCCCAGGCAATGAGCAGTTCTTC,CASKQGPGNEQFF